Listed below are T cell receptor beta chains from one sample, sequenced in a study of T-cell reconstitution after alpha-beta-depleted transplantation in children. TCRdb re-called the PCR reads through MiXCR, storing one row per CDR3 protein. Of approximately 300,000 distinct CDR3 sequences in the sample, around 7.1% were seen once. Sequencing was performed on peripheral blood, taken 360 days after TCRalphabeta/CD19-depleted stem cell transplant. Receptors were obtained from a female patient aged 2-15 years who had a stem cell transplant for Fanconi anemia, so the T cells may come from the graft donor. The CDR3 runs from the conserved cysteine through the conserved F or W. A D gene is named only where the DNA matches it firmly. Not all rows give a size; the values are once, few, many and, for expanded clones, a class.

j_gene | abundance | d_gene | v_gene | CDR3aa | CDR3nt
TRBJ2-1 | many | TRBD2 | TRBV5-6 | CASSLYRGREQFF | TGTGCCAGCAGCTTGTATCGCGGGAGGGAGCAGTTCTTC
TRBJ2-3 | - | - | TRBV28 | CASSLRNYSTDTQYF | TGTGCCAGCAGCCTCCGGAACTACAGCACAGATACGCAGTATTTT
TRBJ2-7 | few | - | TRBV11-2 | CASSLSQGYEQYF | TGTGCCAGCAGCTTAAGTCAGGGCTACGAGCAGTACTTC
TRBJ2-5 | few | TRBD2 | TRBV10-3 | CATGAYLAGGSQQETQYF | TGTGCCACTGGGGCTTACCTAGCGGGGGGGTCTCAGCAAGAGACCCAGTACTTC
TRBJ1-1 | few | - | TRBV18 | CASSPRDGINTEAFF | TGTGCCAGCTCACCTCGGGACGGCATTAACACTGAAGCTTTCTTT
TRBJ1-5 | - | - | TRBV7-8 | CASSLATQPQHF | TGTGCCAGCAGCTTAGCCACGCAGCCCCAGCATTTT
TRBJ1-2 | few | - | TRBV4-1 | CASSTERAYGYTF | TGCGCCAGCAGCACGGAAAGGGCCTATGGCTACACCTTC
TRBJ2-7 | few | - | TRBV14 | CASSQEGWAYEQYF | TGTGCCAGCAGCCAGGAGGGGTGGGCCTACGAGCAGTACTTC
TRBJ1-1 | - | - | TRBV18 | CASSPPRLNTEAFF | TGTGCCAGCTCACCCCCGAGGTTGAACACTGAAGCTTTCTTT
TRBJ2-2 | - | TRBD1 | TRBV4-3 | CASSQVLQGAGELFF | TGCGCCAGCAGCCAAGTTCTACAGGGGGCAGGGGAGCTGTTTTTT
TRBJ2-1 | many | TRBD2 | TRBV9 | CASSAQLAGGLSSYNEQFF | TGTGCCAGCAGCGCCCAATTAGCGGGGGGGCTCAGCTCCTACAATGAGCAGTTCTTC
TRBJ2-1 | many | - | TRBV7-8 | CASSLDSRRIKNNEQFF | TGTGCCAGCAGCTTAGACTCCCGGAGGATTAAGAACAATGAGCAGTTCTTC
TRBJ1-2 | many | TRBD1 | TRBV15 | CATSRDWTGLGYTF | TGTGCCACCAGCAGAGATTGGACAGGGCTTGGCTACACCTTC
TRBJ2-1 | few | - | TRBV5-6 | CASSPGTDYNEQFF | TGTGCCAGCAGCCCAGGGACGGATTACAATGAGCAGTTCTTC
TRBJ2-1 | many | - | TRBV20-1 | CSARDYRNHNEQFF | TGCAGTGCTAGAGATTATCGGAATCACAATGAGCAGTTCTTC
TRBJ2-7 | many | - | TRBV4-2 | CASSQEAEVHYEQYF | TGTGCCAGCAGCCAAGAGGCAGAGGTACACTACGAGCAGTACTTC
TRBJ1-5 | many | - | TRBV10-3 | CAISDRKEDNQPQHF | TGTGCCATCAGTGATAGGAAGGAGGACAATCAGCCCCAGCATTTT
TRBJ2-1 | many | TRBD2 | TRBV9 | CASSGGGTSGYNEQFF | TGTGCCAGCAGCGGGGGCGGGACTAGCGGTTACAATGAGCAGTTCTTC
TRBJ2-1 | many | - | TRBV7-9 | CASSQAWSVDEQFF | TGTGCCAGCAGCCAGGCCTGGAGTGTGGATGAGCAGTTCTTC
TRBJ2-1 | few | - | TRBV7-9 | CASSLDAGGAIHEQFF | TGTGCCAGCAGCTTAGATGCAGGGGGGGCCATCCATGAGCAGTTCTTC
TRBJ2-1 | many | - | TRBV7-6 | CASSSTAGNLYNEQFF | TGTGCCAGTTCCTCAACGGCAGGGAACCTCTACAATGAGCAGTTCTTC
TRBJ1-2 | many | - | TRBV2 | CASKSLGDGYTF | TGTGCCAGCAAAAGTCTAGGGGATGGCTACACCTTC